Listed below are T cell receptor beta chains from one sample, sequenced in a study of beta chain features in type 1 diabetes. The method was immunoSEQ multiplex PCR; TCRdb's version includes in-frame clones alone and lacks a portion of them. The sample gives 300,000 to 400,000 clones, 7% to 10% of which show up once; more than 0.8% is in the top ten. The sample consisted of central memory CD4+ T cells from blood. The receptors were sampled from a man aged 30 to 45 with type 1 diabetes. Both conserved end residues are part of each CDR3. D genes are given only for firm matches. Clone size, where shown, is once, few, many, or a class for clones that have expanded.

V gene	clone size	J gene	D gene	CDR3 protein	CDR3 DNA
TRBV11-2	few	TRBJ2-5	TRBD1	CASSLGTGPSQETQYF	TGTGCCAGCAGCTTAGGGACAGGGCCTTCCCAAGAGACCCAGTACTTC
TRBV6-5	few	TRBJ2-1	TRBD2	CASTGLAGMTNEQFF	TGTGCCAGCACCGGACTAGCGGGGATGACCAATGAGCAGTTCTTC
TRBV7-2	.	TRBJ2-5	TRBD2	CASSPRLAGVETQYF	TGTGCCAGCAGCCCCCGACTAGCGGGGGTGGAGACCCAGTACTTC
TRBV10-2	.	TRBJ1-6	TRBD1	CASSLPGGNSPLHF	TGCGCCAGCAGCCTCCCAGGGGGCAATTCACCCCTCCACTTT
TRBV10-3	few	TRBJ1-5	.	CASSQYSNQPQHF	TGTGCCAGCAGTCAATATAGCAATCAGCCCCAGCATTTT
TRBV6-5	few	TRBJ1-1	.	CASSYSADSESFF	TGTGCCAGCAGTTACTCGGCTGACAGTGAATCTTTCTTT
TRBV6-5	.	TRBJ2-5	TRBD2	CASSFISGGGETQYF	TGTGCCAGCAGTTTCATAAGCGGGGGCGGAGAGACCCAGTACTTC
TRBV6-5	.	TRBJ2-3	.	CASTRRSGSDTQYF	TGTGCCAGCACCCGAAGGAGCGGGTCGGATACGCAGTATTTT
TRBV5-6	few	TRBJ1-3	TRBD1	CASSFTGAVSGNTIYF	TGTGCCAGCAGCTTTACAGGGGCTGTCTCTGGAAACACCATATATTTT
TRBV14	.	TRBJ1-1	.	CASSQGRHPTEAFF	TGTGCCAGCAGCCAAGGGCGACACCCCACTGAAGCTTTCTTT
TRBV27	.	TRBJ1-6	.	CASSFLASPLHF	TGTGCCAGCAGTTTTTTGGCATCACCCCTCCACTTT
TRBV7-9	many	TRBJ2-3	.	CASSLGSPSTDTQYF	TGTGCCAGCAGTCTCGGAAGCCCTAGCACAGATACGCAGTATTTT
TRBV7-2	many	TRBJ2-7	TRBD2	CASSFKAGGPLSEQYF	TGTGCCAGCAGCTTCAAAGCGGGGGGCCCCCTCTCCGAGCAGTACTTC
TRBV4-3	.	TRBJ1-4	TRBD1	CASSQTNKGQGNEKLFF	TGCGCCAGCAGCCAGACCAACAAGGGACAGGGGAATGAAAAACTGTTTTTT
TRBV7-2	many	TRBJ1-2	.	CASSLSRSGYGYTF	TGTGCCAGCAGCTTATCCAGATCGGGCTATGGCTACACCTTC
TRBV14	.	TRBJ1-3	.	CASSQDLPEDSGNTIYF	TGTGCCAGCAGCCAAGATCTTCCGGAAGACTCTGGAAACACCATATATTTT
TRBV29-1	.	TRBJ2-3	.	CSAGGRSTDTQYF	TGCAGCGCTGGGGGACGTAGCACAGATACGCAGTATTTT
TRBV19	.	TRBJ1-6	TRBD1	CASSTWDRGQSPLHF	TGTGCCAGTAGTACCTGGGACAGGGGGCAATCACCCCTCCACTTT
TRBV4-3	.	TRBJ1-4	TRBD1	CASSQDPGGNEKLFF	TGCGCCAGCAGCCAAGATCCAGGGGGAAATGAAAAACTGTTTTTT
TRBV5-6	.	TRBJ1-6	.	CASSYETGSYSPLHF	TGTGCCAGCAGCTACGAGACAGGTTCCTATTCACCCCTCCACTTT
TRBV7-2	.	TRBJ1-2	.	CASSLYRAGYGYTF	TGTGCCAGCAGCTTGTACAGGGCCGGCTATGGCTACACCTTC
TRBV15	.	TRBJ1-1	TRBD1	CATSRDDRGNTEAFF	TGTGCCACCAGCAGAGATGACAGGGGGAACACTGAAGCTTTCTTT
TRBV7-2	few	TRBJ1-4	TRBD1	CASSSGQVATNEKLFF	TGTGCCAGCAGCTCCGGACAGGTTGCAACTAATGAAAAACTGTTTTTT
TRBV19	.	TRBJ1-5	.	CATKGARNGQPQHF	TGTGCCACCAAGGGAGCGCGGAACGGGCAGCCCCAGCATTTT
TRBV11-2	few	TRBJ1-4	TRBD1	CASSLGTGTKLFF	TGTGCCAGCAGCTTAGGGACAGGGACGAAACTGTTTTTT
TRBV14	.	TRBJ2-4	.	CASSQDESGGRWAKNIQYF	TGTGCCAGCAGCCAAGATGAGAGTGGGGGCAGGTGGGCCAAAAACATTCAGTACTTC
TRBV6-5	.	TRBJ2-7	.	CASSYTIGALEQYF	TGTGCCAGCAGTTACACCATCGGGGCCCTGGAGCAGTACTTC
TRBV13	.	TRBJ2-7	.	CASSFRAARSYEQYF	TGTGCCAGCAGCTTTAGGGCCGCTAGGTCCTACGAGCAGTACTTC
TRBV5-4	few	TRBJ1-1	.	CASSRIGARNTEAFF	TGTGCCAGCAGCCGAATAGGGGCGAGGAACACTGAAGCTTTCTTT
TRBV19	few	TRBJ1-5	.	CASSLEVRQPQHF	TGTGCCAGTAGTCTTGAGGTGAGGCAGCCCCAGCATTTT
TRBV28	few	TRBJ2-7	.	CASTPVSLREQYF	TGTGCCAGCACACCTGTAAGTCTTCGCGAGCAGTACTTC
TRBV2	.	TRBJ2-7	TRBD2	CASSSRTSGDYEQYF	TGTGCCAGCAGTAGCCGGACTAGCGGGGACTACGAGCAGTACTTC
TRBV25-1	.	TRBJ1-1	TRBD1	CASTDRAVGKAFF	TGTGCCAGCACGGACAGGGCGGTAGGGAAAGCTTTCTTT
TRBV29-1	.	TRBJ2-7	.	CSVQETYEQYF	TGCAGCGTTCAGGAAACCTACGAGCAGTACTTC
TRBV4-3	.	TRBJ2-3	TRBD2	CASSQYVGAGTTSTDTQYF	TGCGCCAGCAGCCAATACGTGGGAGCGGGGACTACTAGCACAGATACGCAGTATTTT
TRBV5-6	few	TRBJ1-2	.	CASSFSSGVGDTF	TGTGCCAGCAGCTTCTCGTCCGGAGTTGGCGACACCTTC
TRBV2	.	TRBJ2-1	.	CASSDEGNEQFF	TGTGCCAGCAGTGACGAGGGGAATGAGCAGTTCTTC
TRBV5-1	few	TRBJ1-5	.	CASSSDGGQPQHF	TGCGCCAGCAGTTCGGACGGCGGCCAGCCCCAGCATTTT
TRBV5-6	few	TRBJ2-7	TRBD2	CASSLSSGGLSYEQYF	TGTGCCAGCAGCTTGTCCAGCGGGGGCCTCTCCTACGAGCAGTACTTC
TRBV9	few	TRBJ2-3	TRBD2	CASSVDLAGATDTQYF	TGTGCCAGCAGCGTAGATCTAGCGGGGGCCACAGATACGCAGTATTTT
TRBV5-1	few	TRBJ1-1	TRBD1	CASSPGTGRMNTEAFF	TGCGCCAGCAGCCCGGGGACAGGGCGGATGAACACTGAAGCTTTCTTT
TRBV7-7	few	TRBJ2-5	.	CASSLDSQETQYF	TGTGCTAGCAGCTTGGACAGCCAAGAGACCCAGTACTTC
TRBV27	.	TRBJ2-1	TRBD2	CASSQLAGAINEQFF	TGTGCCAGCAGCCAGCTAGCGGGGGCAATCAATGAGCAGTTCTTC
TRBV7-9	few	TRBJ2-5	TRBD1	CASSLEFQGAETQYF	TGTGCCAGCAGCTTAGAATTTCAGGGGGCGGAGACCCAGTACTTC
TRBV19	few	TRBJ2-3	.	CASSINRAGTDTQYF	TGTGCCAGTAGTATAAACAGGGCGGGCACAGATACGCAGTATTTT
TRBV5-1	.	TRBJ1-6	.	CASSFDAGVNSPLHF	TGCGCCAGCAGCTTCGACGCAGGGGTTAATTCACCCCTCCACTTT
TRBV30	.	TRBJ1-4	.	CAWSSTGNLLFF	TGTGCCTGGAGTTCTACAGGGAATTTACTGTTTTTT
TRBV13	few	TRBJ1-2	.	CASSLDQQGNYGYTF	TGTGCCAGCAGCCTAGATCAGCAGGGGAACTATGGCTACACCTTC
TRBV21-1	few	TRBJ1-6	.	CASSNKDSPLHF	TGTGCCAGCAGCAATAAAGATTCACCCCTCCACTTT
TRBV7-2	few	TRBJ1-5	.	CASRLQRNQPQHF	TGTGCCAGCCGTCTTCAGCGAAATCAGCCCCAGCATTTT
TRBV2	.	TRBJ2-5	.	CASNEGQETQYF	TGTGCCAGCAATGAGGGGCAAGAGACCCAGTACTTC
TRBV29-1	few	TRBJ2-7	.	CSVEFTGKVYEQYF	TGCAGCGTTGAATTTACAGGGAAAGTCTACGAGCAGTACTTC